These 22 T cell receptor beta chains came from one sample sequenced in a study of blood T cell repertoires in COVID-19. The assay was immunoSEQ multiplex PCR, and TCRdb's table has in-frame clones only and misses some. Among 200,000 to 250,000 clones listed, more than 85% were seen once. Sequenced material: peripheral blood. Source of these receptors: a woman aged 50 to 60 with COVID-19, enrolled during active disease.

This chain joins TRBV19 and TRBJ2-7; 8 nucleotides match TRBD1. There are 13 residues in the CDR3. Per germline, CDR1 LNHDA and CDR2 SQIVND (reference sequence). V shed 4 bases, J shed 3 bases, and the junction held 2 bases outside the gene matches. The CDR3 reads CASSRDRGYEQYF. The CDR3 DNA follows: TGTGCCAGTAGTAGAGACAGGGGCTACGAGCAGTACTTC.

V usage is TRBV10-1 and J usage is TRBJ1-1; no clear D gene. This CDR3 is 18 amino acids long. The ends were cut back, 0 bases at V and 5 bases at J, with 22 bases in the middle. Germline V gene sequence: CDR1 WNHNN, CDR2 SYGVQD (reference sequence). The CDR3 is CASSESRSGWRVTTEAFF. CDR3 sequence (DNA): TGCGCCAGCAGTGAGTCAAGGAGTGGATGGAGAGTGACTACTGAAGCTTTCTTT.

The V and J genes are TRBV7-2 and TRBJ2-7, with D possibly matching TRBD2 (5 bases). Trimming removed 1 base at V and 5 bases at J, with 12 bases between. Germline assignment: CDR1 SGHTA and CDR2 FQGNSA. The CDR3 runs to 14 residues. The chain's CDR3 is CASSLVAIFNEQYF. Written as DNA, the CDR3 is TGTGCCAGCAGCTTAGTAGCGATTTTTAACGAGCAGTACTTC. Supplemented by reference TRBV7-2 and TRBJ2-7, the full variable domain reads GAGVSQSPSNKVTEKGKDVELRCDPISGHTALYWYRQSLGQGLEFLIYFQGNSAPDKSGLPSDRFSAERTGGSVSTLTIQRTQQEDSAVYLCASSLVAIFNEQYFGPGTRLTVT.

CDR3: CASSVADRGQYEQYF. CDR3 DNA: TGTGCCAGCAGCGTAGCGGACAGGGGACAGTACGAGCAGTACTTC. This rearrangement joins TRBV9 to TRBJ2-7; 9 bases align to TRBD1. The germline gives CDR1 SGDLS, CDR2 YYNGEE. CDR3 length: 15 residues. V shed 0 bases and J 4 bases; nucleotides not matched to a gene: 5.

This rearrangement joins TRBV6-5 to TRBJ1-3; D perhaps matches TRBD1 (6 bases). Trimming shortened V by 6 bases and J by 4 bases, and 16 bases separated the two germline ends. The CDR3 length is 15 residues. Germline V gene data show CDR1 as MNHEY and CDR2 as SVGAGI. CDR3 amino acids: CASRLGTGHGNTIYF. The DNA for the CDR3 is TGTGCCAGCAGATTGGGTACAGGGCACGGAAACACCATATATTTT.

This clone was found once. The chain employs TRBV2 and TRBJ2-6; TRBD1 matches at 8 bases. This CDR3 comprises 18 residues. In germline, CDR1 is SNHLY, CDR2 FYNNEI. V lost 3 bases to trimming and J lost 2 bases; unmatched junction nucleotides: 9. This chain's CDR3 is CASSDHGRGLPGANVLTF. CDR3 coding DNA: TGTGCCAGCAGTGATCACGGCAGGGGGCTCCCTGGGGCCAACGTCCTGACTTTC.

The chain couples TRBV6-5 to TRBJ2-7; maybe TRBD1 (6 bases). CDR1 and CDR2 (germline): MNHEY, SVGAGI. This CDR3 has 15 amino acids. Trimming cost V 7 bases and J 5 bases, with 21 bases left between them. CDR3 loop: CASTARGTAFNEQYV. CDR3 coding DNA: TGTGCCAGCACCGCCAGGGGCACCGCTTTTAACGAGCAGTACGTC.

V gene TRBV29-1 combines with J gene TRBJ1-4; the match to TRBD1 covers 7 bases. V was pared by 0 bases and J by 1 base, with 2 bases of the junction left unmatched. Germline V CDR1 and CDR2: SQVTM, ANQGSEA. The CDR3 is 15 amino acids. The CDR3 is CSVEDRQGTNEKLFF. The CDR3 DNA reads TGCAGCGTTGAAGATCGACAGGGAACTAATGAAAAACTGTTTTTT.

CDR3: CASSSGTSGGAQQFF. The DNA for the CDR3 is TGTGCCAGTAGTTCCGGGACTAGCGGGGGGGCTCAGCAGTTCTTC. The J gene is TRBJ2-1, the V gene TRBV19; 16 nucleotides align to TRBD2. Looked up from germline, CDR1 is LNHDA and CDR2 is SQIVND (reference sequence). V shed 5 bases, J shed 11 bases, and the junction held 6 bases outside the gene matches. The CDR3 sequence is 15 residues long.

V gene TRBV5-5 combines with J gene TRBJ2-5, with 7 bases identical to TRBD1. CDR1 is SGHKS, CDR2 YYEKEE, per germline (reference sequence). This CDR3 contains 15 residues. The V gene end was trimmed by 4 bases and the J gene end by 2 bases; junction bases not matched to a gene: 8. CDR3 amino acids: CASSGRTGFQETQYF. The CDR3, as DNA: TGTGCCAGCAGCGGTAGGACAGGTTTTCAAGAGACCCAGTACTTC.

The CDR3 region has the DNA TGTGCCAGCAGCTTGGCAGGGGACTCACCCCTCCACTTT. It yields the protein CASSLAGDSPLHF. The gene calls are TRBV7-9 and TRBJ1-6; a possible D gene is TRBD1 (6 bases). The CDR3 is made up of 13 amino acids. Germline V lookup: CDR1 SEHNR, CDR2 FQNEAQ (reference sequence). V gave up 3 bases and J gave up 10 bases, with 10 bases separating them.

The gene calls are TRBV5-1 and TRBJ2-7, with 12 bases lining up with TRBD2. The CDR3 totals 15 residues. Germline CDR1 is SGHRS and CDR2 is YFSETQ. V trimming: 4 bases; J trimming: 4 bases; junction bases outside the gene matches: 6. The CDR3 DNA is TGCGCCAGCAGCCCTAGCGGGGGGGCAAAGTACGAGCAGTACTTC. Its translation: CASSPSGGAKYEQYF.

The CDR3 sequence: CASSGGLGQPQHF. As DNA, the CDR3 is TGTGCCAGCAGTGGAGGGCTAGGGCAGCCCCAGCATTTT. The rearrangement uses TRBV2 and TRBJ1-5; D call uncertain. From germline, CDR1 is SNHLY and CDR2 FYNNEI. V lost 4 bases, J lost 7 bases, and 11 bases lay in between. The CDR3 consists of 13 residues. Full variable domain (outside the CDR3, taken from reference TRBV2 and TRBJ1-5): EPEVTQTPSHQVTQMGQEVILRCVPISNHLYFYWYRQILGQKVEFLVSFYNNEISEKSEIFDDQFSVERPDGSNFTLKIRSTKLEDSAMYFCASSGGLGQPQHFGDGTRLSIL.

This clone came up many times. Additional DNA sequences in this sample encode the identical CDR3. This chain connects TRBV14 to TRBJ2-3; D remains ambiguous. In germline, CDR1 is SGHDN, CDR2 FVKESK. Trimming removed 2 bases from V and 2 bases from J, with 8 bases in between. CDR3 size: 14 residues. The CDR3 is CASSQRVVTDTQYF. CDR3 sequence (DNA): TGTGCCAGCAGCCAACGGGTGGTCACAGATACGCAGTATTTT.

The chain recombines TRBV11-3 with TRBJ2-5; no definite D call. CDR1 and CDR2 from the germline V gene are SGHNT and YENEEA. This CDR3 comprises 15 residues. V was cut by 0 bases and J by 5 bases, with 13 bases left in between. The CDR3 sequence is CASSLDQGGLETQYF. In DNA, the CDR3 is TGTGCCAGCAGCTTAGATCAAGGCGGTCTGGAGACCCAGTACTTC.

DNA of the CDR3: TGCAGCTACCACCCGAACACTGAAGCTTTCTTT. This gives the protein CSYHPNTEAFF. The chain joins TRBV20-1 to TRBJ1-1; no clear D. CDR3 length: 11 amino acids. The germline gives CDR1 DFQATT, CDR2 SNEGSKA (reference sequence).

The chain is built from TRBV27 and TRBJ1-2; D gene unclear. The CDR3 runs 13 residues. Germline V gene sequence: CDR1 MNHEY, CDR2 SMNVEV (reference sequence). V was trimmed by 1 base and J by 4 bases, leaving 7 bases between them. CDR3 amino acids: CASSLFRVYGYTF. CDR3 in DNA: TGTGCCAGCAGTTTATTTCGAGTCTATGGCTACACCTTC.

The chain's CDR3 is CATSAQTGIFHNEQFF. The DNA for the CDR3 is TGTGCCACCAGTGCCCAGACAGGGATTTTCCACAATGAGCAGTTCTTC. The chain carries TRBV24-1 and TRBJ2-1; TRBD1 aligns across 7 bases. This CDR3 contains 16 residues. Unmatched junction bases numbered 11, after V lost 5 bases and J lost 5 bases. In germline, CDR1 is KGHDR, CDR2 SFDVKD.

The V gene is TRBV19, the J gene TRBJ2-2; 7 bases agree with TRBD1. This CDR3 has 15 amino acids. Germline V lookup: CDR1 LNHDA, CDR2 SQIVND (reference sequence). Trimming cost V 9 bases and J 5 bases; bases outside gene matches: 12. This chain's CDR3 is CASSKGQRVTGELFF. The CDR3 coding sequence is TGTGCCAGCTCGAAGGGACAGAGGGTTACCGGGGAGCTGTTTTTT.

The chain recombines TRBV6-6 with TRBJ1-2; perhaps TRBD1 as D (6 bases). Per germline, CDR1 MNHNY and CDR2 SVGAGI (reference sequence). The CDR3 has 13 amino acids. The V gene lost 2 bases and the J gene lost 8 bases, with 12 bases spanning the gap. The CDR3 DNA is TGTGCCAGCAGTTACCCAGGGGAAAGGGGCTACACCTTC. Translation gives CASSYPGERGYTF.

The chain combines TRBV11-2 with TRBJ2-3, with a possible D match to TRBD2 (6 bases). Per the germline V gene, CDR1 is SGHAT and CDR2 is FQNNGV. V lost 3 bases to trimming and J lost 2 bases, with 9 bases between them. This CDR3 comprises 14 residues. The CDR3 DNA sequence: TGTGCCAGCAGCTTGGGACTTTTCACAGATACGCAGTATTTT. This encodes CASSLGLFTDTQYF.

The chain links TRBV5-1 to TRBJ2-1; 11 nucleotides match TRBD2. This CDR3 spans 17 amino acids. Germline CDR1 reads SGHRS; CDR2 reads YFSETQ. Trimming removed 4 bases from V and 2 bases from J; junction bases left unmatched: 8. Written as DNA, the CDR3 is TGCGCCAGCAGCGCCCGACTAGCGGGGCGTCCCTACAATGAGCAGTTCTTC. Translation gives CASSARLAGRPYNEQFF. Full variable domain (rest looked up from reference TRBV5-1 and TRBJ2-1): KAGVTQTPRYLIKTRGQQVTLSCSPISGHRSVSWYQQTPGQGLQFLFEYFSETQRNKGNFPGRFSGRQFSNSRSEMNVSTLELGDSALYLCASSARLAGRPYNEQFFGPGTRLTVL.